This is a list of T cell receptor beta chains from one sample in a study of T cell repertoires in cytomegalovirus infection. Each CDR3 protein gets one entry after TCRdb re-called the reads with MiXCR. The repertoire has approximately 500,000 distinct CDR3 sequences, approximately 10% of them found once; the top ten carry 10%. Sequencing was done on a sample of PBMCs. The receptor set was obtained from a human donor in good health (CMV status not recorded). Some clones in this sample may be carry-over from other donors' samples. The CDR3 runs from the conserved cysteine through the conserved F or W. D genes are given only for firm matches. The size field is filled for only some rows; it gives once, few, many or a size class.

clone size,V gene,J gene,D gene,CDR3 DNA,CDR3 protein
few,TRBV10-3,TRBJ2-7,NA,TGTGCCATCAGTGATTCCGAATACAGCTACGAGCAGTACTTC,CAISDSEYSYEQYF
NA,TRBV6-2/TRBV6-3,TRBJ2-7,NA,TGTGCCAGCAGTCAGGACCGGGTGAAGCAGTACTTC,CASSQDRVKQYF
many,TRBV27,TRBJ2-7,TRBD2,TGTGCCAGCACCCCCCTAGCGGGCCGGACTAGCTCCTACGAGCAGTACTTC,CASTPLAGRTSSYEQYF
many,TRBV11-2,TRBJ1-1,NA,TGTGCCAGCAGCCCGCGTTTAACCCAGGGTTACACTGAAGCTTTCTTT,CASSPRLTQGYTEAFF
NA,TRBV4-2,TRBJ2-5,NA,TGTGCCAGCAGCCCCGAGAGAATGTTACAAGAGACCCAGTACTTC,CASSPERMLQETQYF
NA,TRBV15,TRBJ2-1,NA,TGTGCCACCAGCAGAGAGCCAGGGCCATCCTACAATGAGCAGTTCTTC,CATSREPGPSYNEQFF
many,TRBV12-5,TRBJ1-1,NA,TGTGCTAGTGGTTTCGCACAGGGCTGGGCTGAAGCTTTCTTT,CASGFAQGWAEAFF
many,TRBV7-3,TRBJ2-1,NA,TGTGCCAGCAGCTTAATACCGGGAGTGAGGTACAATGAGCAGTTCTTC,CASSLIPGVRYNEQFF
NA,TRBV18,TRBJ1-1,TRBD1,TGTGCCAGCTCACAGGGGTTGGGAAGGGGGCGGAACACTGAAGCTTTCTTT,CASSQGLGRGRNTEAFF
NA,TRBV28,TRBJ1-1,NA,TGTGCCAGTAAGGGATTCACTGAAGCTTTCTTT,CASKGFTEAFF
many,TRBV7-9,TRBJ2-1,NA,TGTGCCAGCAGCCCTACTAGGCAGGGTTTCAATGAGCAGTTCTTC,CASSPTRQGFNEQFF
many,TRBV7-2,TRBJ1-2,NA,TGTGCCAGCAGCCCCTCCCTCCAAGGGGTGGGAGGGGTTCATGGCTACACCTTC,CASSPSLQGVGGVHGYTF
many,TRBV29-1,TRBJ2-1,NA,TGCAGCGTGGAGGGGAGGAATGAGCAGTTCTTC,CSVEGRNEQFF
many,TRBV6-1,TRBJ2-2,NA,TGTGCCAGCGGGACTCACTACACCGGGGAGCTGTTTTTT,CASGTHYTGELFF
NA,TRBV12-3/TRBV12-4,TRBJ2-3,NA,TGTGCCAGCAAGGAAGACTCCTCCACAGATACGCAGTATTTT,CASKEDSSTDTQYF
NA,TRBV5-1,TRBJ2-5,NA,TGCGCCAGCAGCGTGGGCCCTCGGGAGACCCAGTACTTC,CASSVGPRETQYF
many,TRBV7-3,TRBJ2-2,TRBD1,TGTGCCAGCAGCCCTACAGGTGGTCAGGGGGCGAACACCGGGGAGCTGTTTTTT,CASSPTGGQGANTGELFF
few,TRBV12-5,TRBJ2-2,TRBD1,TGTGCTAGTGGCCCTACCGACAGGGGGGGCACCGGGGAGCTGTTTTTT,CASGPTDRGGTGELFF
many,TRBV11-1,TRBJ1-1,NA,TGTGCCAGCGGTTCCATCCTGAACACTGAAGCTTTCTTT,CASGSILNTEAFF
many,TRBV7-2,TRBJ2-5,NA,TGTGCCAGCAGCCTTAGACGGGGTACAGGGCCTCGAGGGGAGACCCAGTACTTC,CASSLRRGTGPRGETQYF
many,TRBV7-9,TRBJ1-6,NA,TGTGCCAGCAGCTCGGACAGTTATAATTCACCCCTCCACTTT,CASSSDSYNSPLHF
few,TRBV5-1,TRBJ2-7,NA,TGCGCCAGCAGCTTGGACAGGGTCGCCTACGAGCAGTACTTC,CASSLDRVAYEQYF
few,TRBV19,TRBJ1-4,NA,TGTGCCAGTAGTACAACCCCTGGGGGTGAAAAACTGTTTTTT,CASSTTPGGEKLFF
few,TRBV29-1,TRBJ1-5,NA,TGCAGCGTAGGGGGGGGCAAAAATCAGCCCCAGCATTTT,CSVGGGKNQPQHF
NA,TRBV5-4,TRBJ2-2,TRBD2,TGTGCCAGCAGCTCCCTACTAGCGGGGGATGGCGGGGAGCTGTTTTTT,CASSSLLAGDGGELFF
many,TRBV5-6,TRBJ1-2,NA,TGTGCCAGCAGGCGAGAGGGCACGGTTACTGGCTACACCTTC,CASRREGTVTGYTF
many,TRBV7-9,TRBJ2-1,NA,TGTGCCAGCAGCCCCCCGGGTGCAGGCCCTGGTGAGCAGTTCTTC,CASSPPGAGPGEQFF
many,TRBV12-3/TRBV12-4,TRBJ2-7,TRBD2,TGTGCCAGCAGCCTTACTAGCGGACCCTACGAGCAGTACTTC,CASSLTSGPYEQYF
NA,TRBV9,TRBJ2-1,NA,TGTGCCAGCAGCGTAGGCGGGGGCCGGGACAATGAGCAGTTCTTC,CASSVGGGRDNEQFF
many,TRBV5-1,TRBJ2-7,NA,TGCGCCAGCAGCTTGGTTCCGCTGGGGAGCTCCTACGAGCAGTACTTC,CASSLVPLGSSYEQYF
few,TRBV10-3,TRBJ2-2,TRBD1,TGTGCCACCAGCGTGGACAGGGTTACAACCGGGGAGCTGTTTTTT,CATSVDRVTTGELFF